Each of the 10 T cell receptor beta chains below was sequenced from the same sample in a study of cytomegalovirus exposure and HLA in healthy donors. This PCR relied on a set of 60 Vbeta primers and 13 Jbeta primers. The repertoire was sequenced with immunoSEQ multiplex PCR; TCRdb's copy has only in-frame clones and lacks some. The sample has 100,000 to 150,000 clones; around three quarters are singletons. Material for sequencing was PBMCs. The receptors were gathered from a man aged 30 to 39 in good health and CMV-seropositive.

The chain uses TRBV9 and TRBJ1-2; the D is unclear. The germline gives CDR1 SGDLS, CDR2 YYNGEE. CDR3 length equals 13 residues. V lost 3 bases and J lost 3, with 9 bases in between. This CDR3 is CASSAGWDYGYTF. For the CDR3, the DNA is TGTGCCAGCAGCGCAGGTTGGGACTATGGCTACACCTTC.

The CDR3 coding sequence is TGTGCCAGCAGCTTAGGCCAGTGGCTAGCGGCAAGCTCCTACGAGCAGTACTTC. Amino acid sequence: CASSLGQWLAASSYEQYF. V is TRBV13 and J is TRBJ2-7; 7 bases line up with TRBD2. V was clipped by 0 bases and J by 0 bases; unmatched bases: 11. The CDR3 loop spans 18 amino acids. Germline lookup yields CDR1 PRHDT and CDR2 FYEKMQ (reference sequence).

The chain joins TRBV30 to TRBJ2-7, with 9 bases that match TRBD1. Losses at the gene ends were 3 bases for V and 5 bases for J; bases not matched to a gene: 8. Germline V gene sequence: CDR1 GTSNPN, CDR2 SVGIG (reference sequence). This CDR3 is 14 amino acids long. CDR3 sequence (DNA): TGTGCCTGGAGCCCGGGACAGGGTTTCAACGAGCAGTACTTC. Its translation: CAWSPGQGFNEQYF. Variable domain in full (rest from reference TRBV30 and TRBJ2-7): SQTIHQWPATLVQPVGSPLSLECTVEGTSNPNLYWYRQAAGRGLQLLFYSVGIGQISSEVPQNLSASRPQDRQFILSSKKLLLSDSGFYLCAWSPGQGFNEQYFGPGTRLTVT.

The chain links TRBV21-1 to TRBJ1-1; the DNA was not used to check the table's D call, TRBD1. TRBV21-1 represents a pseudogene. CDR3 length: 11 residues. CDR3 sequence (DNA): TGTGCCAGGGGGCAAGGCACTGAAGCTTTCTTT. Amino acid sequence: CARGQGTEAFF.

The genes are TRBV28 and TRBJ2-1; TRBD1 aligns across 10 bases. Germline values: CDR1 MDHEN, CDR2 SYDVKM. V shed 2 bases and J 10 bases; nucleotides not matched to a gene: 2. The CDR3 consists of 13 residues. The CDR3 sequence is CASSLGTGVEQFF. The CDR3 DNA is TGTGCCAGCAGTTTAGGGACAGGGGTCGAGCAGTTCTTC.

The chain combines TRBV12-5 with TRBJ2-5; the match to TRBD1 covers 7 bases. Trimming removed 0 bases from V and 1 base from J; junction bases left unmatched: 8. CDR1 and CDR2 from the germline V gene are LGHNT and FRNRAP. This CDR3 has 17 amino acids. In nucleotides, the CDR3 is TGTGCTAGTGGTTTGGTACAGGGGTCGCCCTTCCAAGAGACCCAGTACTTC. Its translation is CASGLVQGSPFQETQYF.

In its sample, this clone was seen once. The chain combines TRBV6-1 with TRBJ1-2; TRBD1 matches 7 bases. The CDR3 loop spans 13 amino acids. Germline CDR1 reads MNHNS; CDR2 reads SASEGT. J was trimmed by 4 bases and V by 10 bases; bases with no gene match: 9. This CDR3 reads CATEEGAVYGYTF. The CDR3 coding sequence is TGTGCCACCGAGGAGGGGGCTGTCTATGGCTACACCTTC.

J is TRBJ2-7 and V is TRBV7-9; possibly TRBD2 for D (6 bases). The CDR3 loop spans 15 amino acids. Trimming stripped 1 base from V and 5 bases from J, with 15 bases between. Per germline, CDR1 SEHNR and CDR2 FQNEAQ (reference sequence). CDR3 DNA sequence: TGTGCCAGCAGCTTAGTATCCGGGACTCCCGACGAGCAGTACTTC. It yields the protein CASSLVSGTPDEQYF.

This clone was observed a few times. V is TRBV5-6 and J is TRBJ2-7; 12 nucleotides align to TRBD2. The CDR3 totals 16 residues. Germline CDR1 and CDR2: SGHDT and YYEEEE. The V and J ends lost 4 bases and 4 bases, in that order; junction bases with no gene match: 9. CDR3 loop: CASSIQTSGGLYEQYF. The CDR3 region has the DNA TGTGCCAGCAGCATCCAGACTAGCGGGGGCCTATACGAGCAGTACTTC.

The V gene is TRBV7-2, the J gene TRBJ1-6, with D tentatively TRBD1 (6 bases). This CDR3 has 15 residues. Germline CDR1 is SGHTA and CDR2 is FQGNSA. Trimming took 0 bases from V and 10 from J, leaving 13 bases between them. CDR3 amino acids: CASSLAFTGSSPLHF. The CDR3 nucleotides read TGTGCCAGCAGCTTAGCGTTCACAGGGAGCTCACCCCTCCACTTT.